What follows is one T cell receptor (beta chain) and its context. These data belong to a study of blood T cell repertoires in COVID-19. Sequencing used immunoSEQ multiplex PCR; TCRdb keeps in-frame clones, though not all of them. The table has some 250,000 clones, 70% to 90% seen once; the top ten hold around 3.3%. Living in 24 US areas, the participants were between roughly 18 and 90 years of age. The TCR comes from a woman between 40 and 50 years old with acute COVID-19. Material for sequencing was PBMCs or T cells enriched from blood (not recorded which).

The CDR3: CASSLSSGKDTQYF. In DNA, the CDR3 is TGTGCCAGCTCATTATCTAGCGGGAAAGATACGCAGTATTTT. The rearrangement uses TRBV18 and TRBJ2-3; 9 bases align to TRBD2. The CDR3 is made up of 14 amino acids. V shed 5 bases and J 5 bases; nucleotides not matched to a gene: 5. CDR1 is KGHSH and CDR2 is LQKENI in the germline V gene.